This T cell receptor beta chain was profiled in a study of T cells after yellow fever vaccination. Points from the study as a whole: Abundant clonotypes from the bulk population could contaminate FACS-sorted repertoires.

This clonotype has more than one count but fewer than ten. Antigen: not known. Each CDR3 protein is one row after TCRdb ran MiXCR on the 5' RACE reads. The sample lists almost 600,000 distinct CDR3 sequences, 13% occurring once. Trimming removed 1 base at V and 18 bases at J, with 20 bases between. The V gene's germline CDR1 is SGHRS and CDR2 YFSETQ. The CDR3 sequence is 14 residues long. The source is a man in his thirties or forties who received the YFV17D yellow fever vaccine. This specimen consisted of PBMCs, obtained on the day of the yellow fever booster vaccination. The genes are TRBV5-1 and TRBJ2-6; D is uncertain. The CDR3 DNA reads as TGCGCCAGCAGCTTGAATGCAGGACCCGACGGCCGGACTTTC. Encoded protein: CASSLNAGPDGRTF.